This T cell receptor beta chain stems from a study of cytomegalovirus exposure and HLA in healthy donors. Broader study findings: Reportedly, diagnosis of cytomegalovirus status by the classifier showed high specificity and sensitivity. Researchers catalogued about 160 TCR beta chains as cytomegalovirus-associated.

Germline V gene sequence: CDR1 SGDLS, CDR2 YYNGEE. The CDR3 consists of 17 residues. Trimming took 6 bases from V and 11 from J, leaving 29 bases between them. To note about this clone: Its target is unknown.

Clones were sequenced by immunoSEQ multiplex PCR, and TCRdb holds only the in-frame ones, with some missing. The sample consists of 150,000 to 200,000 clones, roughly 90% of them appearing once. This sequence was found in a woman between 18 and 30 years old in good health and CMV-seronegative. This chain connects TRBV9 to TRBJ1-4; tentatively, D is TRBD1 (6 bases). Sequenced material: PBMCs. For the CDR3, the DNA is TGTGCCAGCACGAGAGGGGGGGCAGTTATTATCTTGAAGAAACTGTTTTTT. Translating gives CASTRGGAVIILKKLFF.